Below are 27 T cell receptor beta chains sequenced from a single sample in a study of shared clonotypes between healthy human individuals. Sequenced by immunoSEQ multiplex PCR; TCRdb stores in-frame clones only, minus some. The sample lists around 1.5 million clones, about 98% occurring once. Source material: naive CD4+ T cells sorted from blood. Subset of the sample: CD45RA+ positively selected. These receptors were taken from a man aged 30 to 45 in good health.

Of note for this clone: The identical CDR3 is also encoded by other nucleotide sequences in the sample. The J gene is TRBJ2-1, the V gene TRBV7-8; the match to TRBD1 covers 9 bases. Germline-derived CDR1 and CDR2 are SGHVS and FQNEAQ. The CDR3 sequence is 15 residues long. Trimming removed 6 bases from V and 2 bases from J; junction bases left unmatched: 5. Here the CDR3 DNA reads TGTGCCAGCAGTTACCGGACAGGGGCCTACAATGAGCAGTTCTTC. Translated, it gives CASSYRTGAYNEQFF.

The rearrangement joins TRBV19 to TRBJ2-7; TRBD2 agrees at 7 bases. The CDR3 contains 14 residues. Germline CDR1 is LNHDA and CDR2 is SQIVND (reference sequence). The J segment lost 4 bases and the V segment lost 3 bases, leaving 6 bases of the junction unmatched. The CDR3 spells CASSMGGSKYEQYF. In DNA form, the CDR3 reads TGTGCCAGTAGTATGGGCGGGAGTAAGTACGAGCAGTACTTC.

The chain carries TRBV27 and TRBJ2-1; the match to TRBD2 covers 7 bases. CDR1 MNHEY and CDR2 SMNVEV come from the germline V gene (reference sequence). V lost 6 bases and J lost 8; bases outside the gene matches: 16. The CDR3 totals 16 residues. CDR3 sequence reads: CASRPLQRDPPYEQFF. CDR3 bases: TGTGCCAGCAGGCCCCTACAGCGGGACCCCCCGTATGAGCAGTTCTTC.

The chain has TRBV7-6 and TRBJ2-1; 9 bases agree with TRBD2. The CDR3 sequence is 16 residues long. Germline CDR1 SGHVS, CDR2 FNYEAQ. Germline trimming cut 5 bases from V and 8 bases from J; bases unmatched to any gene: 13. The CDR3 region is CASSQRRGGRADEQFF. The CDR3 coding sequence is TGTGCCAGCAGCCAGAGGAGGGGCGGGAGGGCCGATGAGCAGTTCTTC.

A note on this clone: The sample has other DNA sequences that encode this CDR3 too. In nucleotides, the CDR3 is TGCGCCAGCAGCCCCGGACAGGGGGGCTATGGCTACACCTTC. This codes for CASSPGQGGYGYTF. This chain links TRBV5-1 with TRBJ1-2, with 10 bases fitting TRBD1. V trimming: 4 bases; J trimming: 4 bases; junction bases outside the gene matches: 4. The CDR3 runs 14 residues. Germline lookup yields CDR1 SGHRS and CDR2 YFSETQ.

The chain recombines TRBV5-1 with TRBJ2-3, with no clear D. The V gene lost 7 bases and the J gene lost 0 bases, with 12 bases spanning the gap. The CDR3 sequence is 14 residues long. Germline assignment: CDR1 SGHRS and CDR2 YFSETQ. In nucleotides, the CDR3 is TGCGCCAGCGGCGCCGAGCGAAGCACAGATACGCAGTATTTT. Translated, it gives CASGAERSTDTQYF. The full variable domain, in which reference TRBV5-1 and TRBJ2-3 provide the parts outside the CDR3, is KAGVTQTPRYLIKTRGQQVTLSCSPISGHRSVSWYQQTPGQGLQFLFEYFSETQRNKGNFPGRFSGRQFSNSRSEMNVSTLELGDSALYLCASGAERSTDTQYFGPGTRLTVL.

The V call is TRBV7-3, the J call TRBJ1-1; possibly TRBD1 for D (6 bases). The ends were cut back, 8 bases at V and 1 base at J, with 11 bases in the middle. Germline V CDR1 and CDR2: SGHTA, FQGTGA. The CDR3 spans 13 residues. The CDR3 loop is CASSGTPNTEAFF. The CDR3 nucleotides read TGTGCCAGCTCGGGGACACCGAACACTGAAGCTTTCTTT.

As DNA, the CDR3 is TGTGCCAGCAGCCAAGACCCCGGACAGTATGGCTACACCTTC. Residues: CASSQDPGQYGYTF. The V gene is TRBV4-2, the J gene TRBJ1-2; TRBD1 might be the D (6 bases). CDR3 size: 14 residues. Looked up from germline, CDR1 is LGHNA and CDR2 is YNFKEQ. The V gene lost 0 bases and the J gene lost 5 bases, with 10 bases spanning the gap.

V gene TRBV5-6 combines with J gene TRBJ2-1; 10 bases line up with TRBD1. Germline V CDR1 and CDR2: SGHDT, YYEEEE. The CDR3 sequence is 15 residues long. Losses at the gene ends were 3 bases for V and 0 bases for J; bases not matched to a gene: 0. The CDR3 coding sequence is TGTGCCAGCAGCTGGGACAGGGGCTCCTACAATGAGCAGTTCTTC. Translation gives CASSWDRGSYNEQFF.

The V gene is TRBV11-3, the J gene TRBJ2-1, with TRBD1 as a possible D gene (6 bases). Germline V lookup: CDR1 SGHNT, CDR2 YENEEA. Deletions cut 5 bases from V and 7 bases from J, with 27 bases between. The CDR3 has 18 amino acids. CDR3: CASSPSGLWSSQGNEQFF. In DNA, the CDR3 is TGTGCCAGCAGCCCCTCCGGTCTGTGGTCTAGCCAGGGGAATGAGCAGTTCTTC.

CDR3 in amino acids: CASSKGTAEQYF. The CDR3 coding sequence is TGTGCCAGCAGTAAAGGGACAGCCGAGCAGTACTTC. The chain couples TRBV25-1 to TRBJ2-7; 7 bases align to TRBD1. The ends lost 5 bases at V and 6 bases at J; junction bases unmatched: 4. CDR1 MGHDK and CDR2 SYGVNS come from the germline V gene. The CDR3 sequence is 12 residues long.

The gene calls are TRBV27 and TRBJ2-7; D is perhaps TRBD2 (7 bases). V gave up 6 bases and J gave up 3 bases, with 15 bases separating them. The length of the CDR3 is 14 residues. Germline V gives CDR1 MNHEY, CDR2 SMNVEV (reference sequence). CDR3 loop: CASRVAGASYEQYF. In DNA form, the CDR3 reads TGTGCCAGCAGGGTCGCGGGGGCCAGCTACGAGCAGTACTTC.

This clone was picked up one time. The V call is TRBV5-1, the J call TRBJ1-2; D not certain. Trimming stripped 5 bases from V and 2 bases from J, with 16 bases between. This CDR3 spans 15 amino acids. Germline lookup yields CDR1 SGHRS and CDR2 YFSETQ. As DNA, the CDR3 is TGCGCCAGCAGTAGAACCCCCACGGTGAACTATGGCTACACCTTC. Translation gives CASSRTPTVNYGYTF.

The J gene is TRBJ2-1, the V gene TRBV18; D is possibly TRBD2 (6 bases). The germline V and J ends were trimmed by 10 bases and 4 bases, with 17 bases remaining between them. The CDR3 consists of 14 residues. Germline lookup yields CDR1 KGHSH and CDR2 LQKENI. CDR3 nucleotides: TGTGCCACCGACCATTCGGGGGAGTACAATGAGCAGTTCTTC. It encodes CATDHSGEYNEQFF.

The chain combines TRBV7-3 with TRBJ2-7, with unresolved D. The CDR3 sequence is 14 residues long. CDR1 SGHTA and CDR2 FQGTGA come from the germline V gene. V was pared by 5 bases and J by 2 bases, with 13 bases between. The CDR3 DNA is TGTGCCAGCAGCCCGCCGGGCCACCCCTACGAGCAGTACTTC. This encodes CASSPPGHPYEQYF.

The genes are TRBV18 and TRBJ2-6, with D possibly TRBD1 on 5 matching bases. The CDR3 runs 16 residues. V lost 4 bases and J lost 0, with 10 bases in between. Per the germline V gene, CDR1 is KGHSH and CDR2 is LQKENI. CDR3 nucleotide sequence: TGTGCCAGCTCACTTAGGGGCCCCTCTGGGGCCAACGTCCTGACTTTC. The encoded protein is CASSLRGPSGANVLTF.

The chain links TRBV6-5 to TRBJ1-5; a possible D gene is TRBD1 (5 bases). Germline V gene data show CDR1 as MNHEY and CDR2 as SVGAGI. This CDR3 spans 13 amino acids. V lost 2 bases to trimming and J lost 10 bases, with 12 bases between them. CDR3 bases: TGTGCCAGCAGTTACAATTTGCAGGGACCCCAGCATTTT. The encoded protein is CASSYNLQGPQHF.

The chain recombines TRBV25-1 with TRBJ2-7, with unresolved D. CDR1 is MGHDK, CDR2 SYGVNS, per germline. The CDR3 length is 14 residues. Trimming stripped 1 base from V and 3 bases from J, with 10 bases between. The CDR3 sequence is CASSEFKLNYEQYF. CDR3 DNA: TGTGCCAGCAGTGAATTCAAATTAAACTACGAGCAGTACTTC.

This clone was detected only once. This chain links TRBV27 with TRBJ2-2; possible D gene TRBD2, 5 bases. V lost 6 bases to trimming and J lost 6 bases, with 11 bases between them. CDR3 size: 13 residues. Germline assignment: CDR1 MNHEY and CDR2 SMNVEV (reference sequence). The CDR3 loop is CASSLAVSGELFF. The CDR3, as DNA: TGTGCCAGCAGCCTAGCAGTATCCGGGGAGCTGTTTTTT.

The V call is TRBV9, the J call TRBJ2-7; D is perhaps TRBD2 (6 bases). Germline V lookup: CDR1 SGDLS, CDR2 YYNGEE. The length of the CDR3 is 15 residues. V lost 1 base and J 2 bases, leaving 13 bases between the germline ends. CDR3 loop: CASSVTGDQTYEQYF. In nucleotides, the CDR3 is TGTGCCAGCAGCGTAACGGGAGACCAGACCTACGAGCAGTACTTC.

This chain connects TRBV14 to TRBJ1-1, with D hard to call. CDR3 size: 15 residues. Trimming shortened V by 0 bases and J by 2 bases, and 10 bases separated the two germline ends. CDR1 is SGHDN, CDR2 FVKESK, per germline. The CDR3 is CASSQEGGKNTEAFF. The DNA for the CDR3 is TGTGCCAGCAGCCAAGAGGGCGGGAAAAACACTGAAGCTTTCTTT.

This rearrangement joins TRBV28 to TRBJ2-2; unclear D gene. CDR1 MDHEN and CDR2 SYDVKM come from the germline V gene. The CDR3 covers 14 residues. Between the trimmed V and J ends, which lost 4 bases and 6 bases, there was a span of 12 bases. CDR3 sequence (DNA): TGTGCCAGCAGTTACCAGGTCGAGGCCGGGGAGCTGTTTTTT. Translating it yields CASSYQVEAGELFF. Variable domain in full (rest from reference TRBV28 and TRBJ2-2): DVKVTQSSRYLVKRTGEKVFLECVQDMDHENMFWYRQDPGLGLRLIYFSYDVKMKEKGDIPEGYSVSREKKERFSLILESASTNQTSMYLCASSYQVEAGELFFGEGSRLTVL.

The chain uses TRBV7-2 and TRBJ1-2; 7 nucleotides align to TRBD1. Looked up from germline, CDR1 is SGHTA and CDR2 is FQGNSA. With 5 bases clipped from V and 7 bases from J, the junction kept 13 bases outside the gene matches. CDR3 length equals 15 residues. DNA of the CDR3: TGTGCCAGCAGCCCGTCCCCAGACAGGGTTTTTGGCTACACCTTC. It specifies CASSPSPDRVFGYTF.

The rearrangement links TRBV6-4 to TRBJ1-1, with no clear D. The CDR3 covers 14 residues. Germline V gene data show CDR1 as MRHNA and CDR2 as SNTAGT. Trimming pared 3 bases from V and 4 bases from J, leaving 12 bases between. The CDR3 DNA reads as TGTGCCAGCAGTGAAGGTGGATTGGGCACTGAAGCTTTCTTT. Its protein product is CASSEGGLGTEAFF.

In DNA form, the CDR3 reads TGTGCCAGCAGCGTAGATCACCCCGGGGAGCTGTTTTTT. This sequence encodes CASSVDHPGELFF. V gene TRBV9 combines with J gene TRBJ2-2, with unresolved D. This CDR3 spans 13 amino acids. The V and J ends lost 0 bases and 6 bases respectively, with 6 bases between them. The germline V gene encodes CDR1 SGDLS and CDR2 YYNGEE.

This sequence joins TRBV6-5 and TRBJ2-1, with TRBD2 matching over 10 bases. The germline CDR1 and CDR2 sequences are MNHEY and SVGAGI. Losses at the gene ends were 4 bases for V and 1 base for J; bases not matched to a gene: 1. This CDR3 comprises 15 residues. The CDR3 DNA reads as TGTGCCAGCAGTTGGGGACTAGCGTCCTACAATGAGCAGTTCTTC. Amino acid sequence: CASSWGLASYNEQFF.

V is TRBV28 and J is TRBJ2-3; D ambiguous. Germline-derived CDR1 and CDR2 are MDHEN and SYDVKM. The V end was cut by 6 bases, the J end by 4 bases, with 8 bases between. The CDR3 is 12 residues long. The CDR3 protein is CASSQSSDTQYF. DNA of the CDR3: TGTGCCAGCAGCCAGAGTTCAGATACGCAGTATTTT.